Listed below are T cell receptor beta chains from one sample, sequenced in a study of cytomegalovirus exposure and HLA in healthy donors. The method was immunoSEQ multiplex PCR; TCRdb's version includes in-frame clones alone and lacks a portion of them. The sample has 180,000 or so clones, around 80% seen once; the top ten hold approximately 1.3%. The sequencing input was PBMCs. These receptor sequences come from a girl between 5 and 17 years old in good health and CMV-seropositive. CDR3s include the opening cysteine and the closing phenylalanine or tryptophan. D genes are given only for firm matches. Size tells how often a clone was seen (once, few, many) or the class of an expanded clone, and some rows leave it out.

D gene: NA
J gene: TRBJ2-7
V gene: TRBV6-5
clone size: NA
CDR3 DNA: TGTGCCAGCAGTTACTCGACCCAGGGCGCTGGGTACGAGCAGTACTTC
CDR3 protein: CASSYSTQGAGYEQYF

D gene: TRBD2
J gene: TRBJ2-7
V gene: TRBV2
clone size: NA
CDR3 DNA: TGTGCCAGGGGGACTAGCGGGGACAATTACTACGAGCAGTACTTC
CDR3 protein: CARGTSGDNYYEQYF

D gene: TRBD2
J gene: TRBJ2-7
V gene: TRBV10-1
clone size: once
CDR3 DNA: TGCGCCAGCAGTGCTAGCGGGAGTAACCACGAGCAGTACTTC
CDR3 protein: CASSASGSNHEQYF

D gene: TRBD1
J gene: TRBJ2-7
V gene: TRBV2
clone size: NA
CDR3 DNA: TGTGCCAGCCGGGACAGGGGTTACGAGCAGTACTTC
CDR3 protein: CASRDRGYEQYF

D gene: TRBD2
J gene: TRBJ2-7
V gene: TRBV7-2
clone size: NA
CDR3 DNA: TGTGCCAGCGCTAGCGGGAGGTACGAGCAGTACTTC
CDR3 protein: CASASGRYEQYF

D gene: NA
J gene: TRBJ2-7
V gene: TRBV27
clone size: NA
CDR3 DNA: TGTGCCAGCAGTTTATTAGGACAGCGAACCTCCTACGAGCAGTACTTC
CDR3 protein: CASSLLGQRTSYEQYF

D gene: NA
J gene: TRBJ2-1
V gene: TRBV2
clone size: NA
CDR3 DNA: TGTGCCAGCATATATGAGGGCGGGATCCCAACGGATGAGCAGTTCTTC
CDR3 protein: CASIYEGGIPTDEQFF

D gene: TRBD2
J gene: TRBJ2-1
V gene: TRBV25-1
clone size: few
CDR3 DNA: TGTGCCAGCAGTTCAAGCGGGAACTACAATGAGCAGTTCTTC
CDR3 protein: CASSSSGNYNEQFF

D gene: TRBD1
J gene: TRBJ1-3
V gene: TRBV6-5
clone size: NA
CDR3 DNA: TGTGCCAGCAGCTACGGGACAGGCACTGGAAACACCATATATTTT
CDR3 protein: CASSYGTGTGNTIYF

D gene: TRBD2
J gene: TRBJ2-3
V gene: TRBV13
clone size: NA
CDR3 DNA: TGTGCCAGCAGCGTGGGACTAAGACGCACAGATACGCAGTATTTT
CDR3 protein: CASSVGLRRTDTQYF

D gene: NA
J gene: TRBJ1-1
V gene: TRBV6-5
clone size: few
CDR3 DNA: TGTGCCAGCTCCCGTGGCAGTATGAACACTGAAGCTTTCTTT
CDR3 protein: CASSRGSMNTEAFF

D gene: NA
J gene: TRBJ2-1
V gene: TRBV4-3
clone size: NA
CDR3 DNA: TGCGCCAGCAGCACCTACTACGACGGATACAATGAGCAGTTCTTC
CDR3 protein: CASSTYYDGYNEQFF

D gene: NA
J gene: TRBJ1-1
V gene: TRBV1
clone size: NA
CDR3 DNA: TGCACCAGCAGCCACCCCACTTGCCGCATGAACACTGAAGCTTTCTTT
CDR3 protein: CTSSHPTCRMNTEAFF

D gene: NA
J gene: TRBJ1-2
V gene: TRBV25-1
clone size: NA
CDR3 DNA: TGTGCCAGCAGTACCCTCCGGGGGGGTGGCTACACCTTC
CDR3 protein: CASSTLRGGGYTF

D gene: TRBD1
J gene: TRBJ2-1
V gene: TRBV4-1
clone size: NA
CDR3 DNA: TGCGCCAGCAGCCTACGGACAGGGTCATGGAATGAGCAGTTCTTC
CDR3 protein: CASSLRTGSWNEQFF

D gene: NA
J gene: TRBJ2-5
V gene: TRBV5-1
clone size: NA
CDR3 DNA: TGCGCCAGCAGCTTGCCTCGAGGTCAAGAGACCCAGTACTTC
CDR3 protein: CASSLPRGQETQYF

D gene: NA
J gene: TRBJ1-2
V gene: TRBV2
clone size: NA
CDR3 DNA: TGTGCCAGCAGTGAATATATCACAGCTAACTATGGCTACACCTTC
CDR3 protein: CASSEYITANYGYTF

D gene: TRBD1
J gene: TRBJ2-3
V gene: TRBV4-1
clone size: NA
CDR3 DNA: TGCGCCAGCAGCCAAGGGCCCGGACAGGGGGCCCCAGATACGCAGTATTTT
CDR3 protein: CASSQGPGQGAPDTQYF

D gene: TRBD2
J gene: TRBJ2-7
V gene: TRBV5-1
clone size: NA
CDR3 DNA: TGCGCCAGCAGCCCGACTAGCGGGGGGTACGAGCAGTACTTC
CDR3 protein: CASSPTSGGYEQYF

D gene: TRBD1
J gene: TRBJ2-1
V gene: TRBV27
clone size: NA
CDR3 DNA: TGTGCCAGCAGTTTGACAGGGGGACCCTACAATGAGCAGTTCTTC
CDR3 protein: CASSLTGGPYNEQFF

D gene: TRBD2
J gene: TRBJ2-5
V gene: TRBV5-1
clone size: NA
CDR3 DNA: TGCGCCAGCAGCTTCGTGGGAGGGGAGACCCAGTACTTC
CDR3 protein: CASSFVGGETQYF

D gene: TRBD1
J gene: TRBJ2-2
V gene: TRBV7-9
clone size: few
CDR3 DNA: TGTGCCGGGCCGACGGGACAGGGTCCCACCGGGGAGCTGTTTTTT
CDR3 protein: CAGPTGQGPTGELFF

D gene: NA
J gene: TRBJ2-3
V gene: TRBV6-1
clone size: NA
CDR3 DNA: TGTGCCAGCGGGAGACAGGGCACAGATACGCAGTATTTT
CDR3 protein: CASGRQGTDTQYF

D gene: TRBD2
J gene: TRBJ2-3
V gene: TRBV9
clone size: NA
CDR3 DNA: TGTGCCAGCAGCGTAGCTGCTAGCGGGAGAATGTCGGATACGCAGTATTTT
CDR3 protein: CASSVAASGRMSDTQYF

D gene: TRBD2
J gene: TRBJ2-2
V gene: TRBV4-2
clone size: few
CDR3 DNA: TGTGCCAGCAGCCAAGATCCGTGGACTAGCGGGAGACCCGGGGAGCTGTTTTTT
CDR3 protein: CASSQDPWTSGRPGELFF

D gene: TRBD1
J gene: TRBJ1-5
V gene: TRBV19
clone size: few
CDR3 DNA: TGTGCCAGTAGTAGGAGACAGGGCGCAAGTCATCAGCCCCAGCATTTT
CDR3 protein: CASSRRQGASHQPQHF

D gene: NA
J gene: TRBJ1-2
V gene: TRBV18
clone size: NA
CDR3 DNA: TGTGCCAGCTCAAGCACAGCTAACGGGGACTATGGCTACACCTTC
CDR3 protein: CASSSTANGDYGYTF

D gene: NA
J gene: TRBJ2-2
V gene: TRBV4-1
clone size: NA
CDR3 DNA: TGCGCCAGCAGCCAAGGATACGCGGGACTCGTCGGGGAGCTGTTTTTT
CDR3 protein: CASSQGYAGLVGELFF

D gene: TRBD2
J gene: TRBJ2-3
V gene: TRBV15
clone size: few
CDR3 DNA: TGTGCCACCAGCAGATACAGCGGGGAACACACAGATACGCAGTATTTT
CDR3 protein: CATSRYSGEHTDTQYF

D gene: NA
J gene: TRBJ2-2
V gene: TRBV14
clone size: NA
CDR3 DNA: TGTGCCAGCAGCCAAGAGCGGGGGCCCGCCGGGGAGCTGTTTTTT
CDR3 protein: CASSQERGPAGELFF

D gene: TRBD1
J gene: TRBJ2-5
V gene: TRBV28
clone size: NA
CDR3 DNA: TGTGCCAGCAGTTTTCTGGGCGAGACAGGGAGAGAGACCCAGTACTTC
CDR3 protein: CASSFLGETGRETQYF

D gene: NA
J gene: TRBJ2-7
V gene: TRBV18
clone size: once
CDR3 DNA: TGTGCCAGCTCATTAGCGACGAGCTCCTACGAGCAGTACTTC
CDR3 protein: CASSLATSSYEQYF

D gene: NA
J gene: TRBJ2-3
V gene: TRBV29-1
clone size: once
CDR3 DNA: TGCAGCGTCATGGCCGACAGGACCCGTAGCACAGATACGCAGTATTTT
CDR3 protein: CSVMADRTRSTDTQYF

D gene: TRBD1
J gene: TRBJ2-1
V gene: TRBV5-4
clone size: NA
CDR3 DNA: TGTGCCAGCAGCTCTGACCCTAGGGGGCTTCCGGGCAATGAGCAGTTCTTC
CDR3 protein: CASSSDPRGLPGNEQFF

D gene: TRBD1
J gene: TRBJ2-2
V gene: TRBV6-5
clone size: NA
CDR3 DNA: TGTGCCAGCAGTTACTCGACAGGGGTGGCCACCGGGGAGCTGTTTTTT
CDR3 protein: CASSYSTGVATGELFF

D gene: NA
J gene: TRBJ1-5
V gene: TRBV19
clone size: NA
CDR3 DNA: TGTGCCAGTAGTGAATTAGGGGCTAATCAGCCCCAGCATTTT
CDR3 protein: CASSELGANQPQHF

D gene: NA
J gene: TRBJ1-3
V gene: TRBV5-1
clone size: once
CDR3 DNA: TGCGCCAGCAGCCTTATAAACACAAACTCTGGAAACACCATATATTTT
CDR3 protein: CASSLINTNSGNTIYF

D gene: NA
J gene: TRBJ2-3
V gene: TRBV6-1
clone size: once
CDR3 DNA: TGTGCCAGCAGTGAACTAGAGGGGGACACAGATACGCAGTATTTT
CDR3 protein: CASSELEGDTDTQYF

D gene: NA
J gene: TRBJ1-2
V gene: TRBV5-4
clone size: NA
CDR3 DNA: TGTGCCAGCAGCCCGACGGCGGACTATGGCTACACCTTC
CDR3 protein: CASSPTADYGYTF

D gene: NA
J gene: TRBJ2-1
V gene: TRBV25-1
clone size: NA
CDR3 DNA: TGTGCCAGCAGTGAGCAGGGTCACAATGAGCAGTTCTTC
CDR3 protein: CASSEQGHNEQFF

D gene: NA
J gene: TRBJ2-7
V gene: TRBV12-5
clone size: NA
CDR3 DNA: TGTGCTAGTGGACCCCCAGGAGGGAGCTCCTACGAGCAGTACTTC
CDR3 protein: CASGPPGGSSYEQYF

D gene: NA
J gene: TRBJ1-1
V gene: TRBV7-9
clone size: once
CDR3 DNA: TGTGCCAGCGTAGACACTGAAGCTTTCTTT
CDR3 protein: CASVDTEAFF

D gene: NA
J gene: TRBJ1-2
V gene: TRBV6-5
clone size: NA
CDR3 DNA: TGTGCCAGCAGTACCGAGACAGGATACAACTATGGCTACACCTTC
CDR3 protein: CASSTETGYNYGYTF